This is a list of T cell receptor beta chains from one sample in a study of blood T cell repertoires in COVID-19. Assay used: immunoSEQ multiplex PCR; TCRdb lists only in-frame clones, some missing. Of 200,000 to 300,000 clones in the sample, 70% to 85% were seen once. Source material: peripheral blood. These receptors came from a man in his forties who had recovered from COVID-19. CDR3s include the opening cysteine and the closing phenylalanine or tryptophan. Each record gives: D gene, clone size, J gene, V gene, CDR3 protein. D genes are given only for firm matches. The size entry is marked missing in some rows and otherwise reads once, few, many or a size class.

.,.,TRBJ2-2,TRBV6-4,CASSDSESTGELFF
.,.,TRBJ2-2,TRBV12-3/TRBV12-4,CASSLGDGELFF
.,.,TRBJ1-5,TRBV4-3,CASSRLRDQPQHF
TRBD1,.,TRBJ1-1,TRBV11-2,CASSLVQTGGAEAFF
TRBD1,.,TRBJ1-1,TRBV6-6,CASSRQGMNTEAFF
.,.,TRBJ1-2,TRBV6-1,CASSESQGNYGYTF
TRBD1,.,TRBJ1-2,TRBV27,CASSPGTGTFRGYTF
.,.,TRBJ2-1,TRBV27,CASRTGYSYNEQFF
.,.,TRBJ2-5,TRBV9,CASSEGSGVQETQYF
.,once,TRBJ2-1,TRBV25-1,CASSEYPYNEQFF
TRBD2,once,TRBJ2-7,TRBV10-3,CAISASGSSYEQYF
.,few,TRBJ1-1,TRBV2,CASSGTAGEAFF
.,.,TRBJ1-2,TRBV3-1/TRBV3-2,CASREREARGGYTF
.,.,TRBJ2-3,TRBV5-5,CASSLEEDTQYF
.,.,TRBJ1-5,TRBV5-6,CASSLGEAGASQPQHF
TRBD1,.,TRBJ2-3,TRBV7-2,CASNNRDRRTDTQYF
.,.,TRBJ2-7,TRBV3-1/TRBV3-2,CASSPRFNSYEQYF
.,.,TRBJ2-3,TRBV4-1,CASSQEVAASTDTQYF
.,once,TRBJ1-6,TRBV18,CASSPVGHRSSYNSPLHF
.,.,TRBJ2-3,TRBV19,CASSIDGRLGGTQYF
TRBD2,.,TRBJ2-7,TRBV2,CASWGPGGASYEQYF
TRBD2,.,TRBJ2-5,TRBV10-1,CASSSGTFETQYF
TRBD2,.,TRBJ2-1,TRBV24-1,CATSSLPGGEQFF
TRBD1,.,TRBJ1-2,TRBV5-1,CASSLAIGGLSGYTF
.,.,TRBJ2-5,TRBV28,CASSRAGQAETQYF
TRBD2,.,TRBJ2-1,TRBV7-2,CASSPFQRGAGDEQFF
TRBD1,.,TRBJ1-2,TRBV4-1,CASSHNGQGIWRF
TRBD1,.,TRBJ1-2,TRBV12-3/TRBV12-4,CASSTGDKEGYTF
TRBD1,.,TRBJ2-7,TRBV6-5,CASRTGGAKIEQYF
.,.,TRBJ1-2,TRBV27,CASSTGSGGYTF
.,.,TRBJ1-3,TRBV30,CAWSGAAGLLGNTIYF
TRBD1,.,TRBJ1-1,TRBV11-3,CASSKPRQGADTEAFF
.,.,TRBJ1-2,TRBV5-6,CASSLGMHSYGYTF
.,.,TRBJ2-7,TRBV21-1,CATVTGGAYEQYF
TRBD2,.,TRBJ2-1,TRBV11-3,CASKLAGAVEQFF
.,.,TRBJ2-7,TRBV6-5,CASSTTGYEQYF
TRBD1,.,TRBJ2-3,TRBV19,CASSRGTGGFTDTQYF
TRBD1,.,TRBJ1-6,TRBV18,CASSRGTVGDYNSPLHF
TRBD1,once,TRBJ2-7,TRBV18,CASSPNQGDYEQYF
TRBD1,many,TRBJ2-7,TRBV2,CASSVPGQGTYEQYF
TRBD1,.,TRBJ1-2,TRBV5-5,CASSPRQGSYGYTF
TRBD2,.,TRBJ2-3,TRBV2,CASTPVGREADTQYF
.,.,TRBJ2-3,TRBV24-1,CATSEPGHEAQYF
TRBD1,.,TRBJ2-1,TRBV5-1,CASSTPLGQGYNEQFF
TRBD1,.,TRBJ1-4,TRBV4-1,CASSQGWTGLEKLFF
.,.,TRBJ2-5,TRBV5-4,CASSEQSGQETQYF
TRBD1,.,TRBJ2-7,TRBV13,CASSRQGPSYEQYF
TRBD1,.,TRBJ1-1,TRBV2,CASSAWDRRTEAFF
.,.,TRBJ2-6,TRBV5-6,CASSPDTGFGNVLTF
TRBD2,.,TRBJ2-1,TRBV19,CASSITGGYNEQFF
.,.,TRBJ2-5,TRBV7-8,CASSLVSGETQYF
.,.,TRBJ2-2,TRBV30,CAWSAGSAYGELFF
.,.,TRBJ2-6,TRBV3-1/TRBV3-2,CASSQATRVLSGANVLTF